This entry is about one T cell receptor beta chain. Its specificity is unknown. Germline CDR1 and CDR2: SGHNT and YENEEA. This CDR3 has 12 residues. V lost 4 bases to trimming and J lost 6 bases, with 8 bases between them. This entry is derived from a study of Ad26.COV2.S vaccination and SARS-CoV-2 variants. Findings of the study overall: Breadth measured for non-spike TCRs was similar across vaccine and placebo recipients. Breadth, reportedly substantial, characterized the spike-specific CD8+ and CD4+ T cell responses after vaccination. Total T cell responses may have been underestimated by the TCR breadth and depth analyses. Recipients given vaccine exceeded placebo recipients in spike-specific TCR breadth.

TCRdb's table, derived via immunoSEQ multiplex PCR, lists solely in-frame clones and lacks some. The table shows fewer than 150,000 clones, with 80% to 90% occurring only once. The source material was peripheral blood, sampled after recovery from COVID-19. The TCR sequence derives from a human donor who had recovered from COVID-19. V and J are TRBV11-3 and TRBJ2-3; D may be TRBD1 (5 bases). The CDR3 nucleotides are TGTGCCAGCAGCTCAGGGCGGGATACGCAGTATTTT. Translation: CASSSGRDTQYF.